The clone carrying this TCR beta chain was found a few times. The sample comes from a study of cytomegalovirus exposure and HLA in healthy donors. The CDR3 has 13 residues. Germline V gives CDR1 GTSNPN, CDR2 SVGIG (reference sequence). The PCR had 60 Vbeta and 13 Jbeta primers. TCRdb's table, derived via immunoSEQ multiplex PCR, lists solely in-frame clones and lacks some. The top ten hold 3.5% to 5% of the sample, which has roughly 150,000 clones, just under 70% seen once. Sequencing used PBMCs. This clonotype was obtained from a man in his fifties or sixties in good health and CMV-seronegative. V usage is TRBV30 and J usage is TRBJ2-5; 10 bases line up with TRBD1. DNA for the CDR3: TGTGCTGCCGGGGACAGGGGAGGAGAGACCCAGTACTTC. Translated, it gives CAAGDRGGETQYF. Variable domain in full (rest from reference TRBV30 and TRBJ2-5): SQTIHQWPATLVQPVGSPLSLECTVEGTSNPNLYWYRQAAGRGLQLLFYSVGIGQISSEVPQNLSASRPQDRQFILSSKKLLLSDSGFYLCAAGDRGGETQYFGPGTRLLVL.